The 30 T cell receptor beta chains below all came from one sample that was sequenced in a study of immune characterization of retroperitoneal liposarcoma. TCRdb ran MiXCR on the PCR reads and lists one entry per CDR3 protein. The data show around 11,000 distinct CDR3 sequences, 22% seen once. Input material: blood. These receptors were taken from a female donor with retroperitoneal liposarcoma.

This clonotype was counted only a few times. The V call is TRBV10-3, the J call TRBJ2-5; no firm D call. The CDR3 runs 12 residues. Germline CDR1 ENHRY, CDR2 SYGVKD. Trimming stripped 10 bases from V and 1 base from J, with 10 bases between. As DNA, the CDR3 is TGTGCCACCCAAGGGCTCCAAGAGACCCAGTACTTC. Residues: CATQGLQETQYF.

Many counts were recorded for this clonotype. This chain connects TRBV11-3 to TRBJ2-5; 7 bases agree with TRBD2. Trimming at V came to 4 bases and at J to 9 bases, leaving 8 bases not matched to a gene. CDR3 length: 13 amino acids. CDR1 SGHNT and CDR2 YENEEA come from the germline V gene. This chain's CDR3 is CASSWRGFGAQYF. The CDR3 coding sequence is TGTGCCAGCAGCTGGCGGGGGTTTGGGGCCCAGTACTTC.

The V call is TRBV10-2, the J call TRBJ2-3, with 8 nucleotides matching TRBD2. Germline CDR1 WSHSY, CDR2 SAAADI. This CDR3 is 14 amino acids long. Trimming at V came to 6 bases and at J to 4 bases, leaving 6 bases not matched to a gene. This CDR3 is CASSQRERADTQYF. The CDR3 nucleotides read TGCGCCAGCAGCCAGCGGGAGAGGGCAGATACGCAGTATTTT.

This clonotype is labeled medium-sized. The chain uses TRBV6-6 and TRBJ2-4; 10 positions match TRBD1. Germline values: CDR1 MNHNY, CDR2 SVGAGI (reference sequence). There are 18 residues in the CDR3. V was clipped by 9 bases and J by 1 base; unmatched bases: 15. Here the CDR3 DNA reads TGTGCCAGTCAAGCCGGGACAGGGGCCCTCGGGGCCAAAAACATTCAGTACTTC. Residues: CASQAGTGALGAKNIQYF.

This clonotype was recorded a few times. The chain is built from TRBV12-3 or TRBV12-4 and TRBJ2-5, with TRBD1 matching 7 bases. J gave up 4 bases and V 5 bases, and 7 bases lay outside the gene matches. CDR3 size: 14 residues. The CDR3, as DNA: TGTGCCAGCAGTCTGACAGGGACGCCAGAGACCCAGTACTTC. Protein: CASSLTGTPETQYF.

The CDR3: CASSYSGRGPRNYGYTF. CDR3 sequence (DNA): TGTGCCAGCAGTTACTCGGGCAGGGGGCCTCGAAACTATGGCTACACCTTC. This chain links TRBV6-5 with TRBJ1-2, with 8 bases lining up with TRBD1. After removal of 0 bases from V and 2 bases from J, the junction contained 8 bases not matched to a gene. The CDR3 totals 17 residues. CDR1 MNHEY and CDR2 SVGAGI come from the germline V gene.

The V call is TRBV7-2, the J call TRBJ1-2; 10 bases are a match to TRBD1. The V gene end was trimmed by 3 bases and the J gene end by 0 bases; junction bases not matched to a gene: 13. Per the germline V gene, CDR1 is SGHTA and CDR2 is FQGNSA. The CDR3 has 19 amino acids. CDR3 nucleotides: TGTGCCAGCAGCTTGGGGGGCTGGGACAGGGGAAGAGCTAACTATGGCTACACCTTC. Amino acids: CASSLGGWDRGRANYGYTF.

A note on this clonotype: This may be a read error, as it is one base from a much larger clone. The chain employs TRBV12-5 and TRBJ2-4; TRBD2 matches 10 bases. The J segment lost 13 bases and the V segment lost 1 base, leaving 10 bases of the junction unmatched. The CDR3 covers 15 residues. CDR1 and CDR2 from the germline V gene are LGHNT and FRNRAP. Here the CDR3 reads CASGLGLAGENEQYF. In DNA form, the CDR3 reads TGTGCTAGTGGTTTGGGACTAGCGGGTGAGAATGAGCAGTACTTC.

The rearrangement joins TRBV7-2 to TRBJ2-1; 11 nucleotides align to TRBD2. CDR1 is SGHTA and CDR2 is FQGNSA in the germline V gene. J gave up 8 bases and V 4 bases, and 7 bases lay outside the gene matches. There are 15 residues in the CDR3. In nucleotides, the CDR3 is TGTGCCAGCAGCTCGACTAGCGGGACGGGGCATGAGCAGTTCTTC. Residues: CASSSTSGTGHEQFF.

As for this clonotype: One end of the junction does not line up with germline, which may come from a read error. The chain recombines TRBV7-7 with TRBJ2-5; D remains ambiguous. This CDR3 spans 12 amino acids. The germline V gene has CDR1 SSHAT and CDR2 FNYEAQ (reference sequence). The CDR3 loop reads CASSIDRETQYF. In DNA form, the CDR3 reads TGTGCTAGCAGCATCGACCGGGAGACCCAGTACTTC.

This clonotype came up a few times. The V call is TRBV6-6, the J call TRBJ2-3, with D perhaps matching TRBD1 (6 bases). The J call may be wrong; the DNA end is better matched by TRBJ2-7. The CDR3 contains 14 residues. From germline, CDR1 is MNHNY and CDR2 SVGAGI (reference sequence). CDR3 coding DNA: TGTGCCAGCAGTTACTCCGACAGGAGCAACGAGCAGTACTTC. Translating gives CASSYSDRSNEQYF.

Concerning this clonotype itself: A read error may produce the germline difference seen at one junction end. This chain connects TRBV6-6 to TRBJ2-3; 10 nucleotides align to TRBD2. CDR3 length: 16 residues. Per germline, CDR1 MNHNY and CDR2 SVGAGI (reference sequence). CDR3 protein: CSSSSLAGAGTDTQCF. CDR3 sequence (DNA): TGTTCCAGCAGTTCTCTAGCGGGAGCGGGCACAGATACGCAGTGTTTT.

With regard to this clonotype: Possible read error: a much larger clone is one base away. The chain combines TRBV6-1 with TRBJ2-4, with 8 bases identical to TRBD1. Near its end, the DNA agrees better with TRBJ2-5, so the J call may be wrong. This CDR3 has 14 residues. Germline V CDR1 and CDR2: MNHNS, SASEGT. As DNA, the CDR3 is TGTGCCAGCAGTGAGTCAGGGGGCATAGAGACCCAGTACTTC. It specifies CASSESGGIETQYF.

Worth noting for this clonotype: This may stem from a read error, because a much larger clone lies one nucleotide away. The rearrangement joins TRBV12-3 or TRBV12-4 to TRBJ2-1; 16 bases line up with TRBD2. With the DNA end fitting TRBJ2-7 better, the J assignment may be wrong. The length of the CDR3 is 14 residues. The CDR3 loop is CASSQGLAGGSQYF. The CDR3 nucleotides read TGTGCCAGCAGCCAGGGACTAGCGGGAGGGTCGCAGTACTTC.

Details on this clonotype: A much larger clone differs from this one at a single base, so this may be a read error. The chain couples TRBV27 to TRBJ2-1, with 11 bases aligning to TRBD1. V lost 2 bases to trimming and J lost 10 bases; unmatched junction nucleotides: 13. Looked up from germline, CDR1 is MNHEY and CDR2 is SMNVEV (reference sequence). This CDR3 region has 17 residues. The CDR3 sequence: CASSLKSPRTGGYEQFF. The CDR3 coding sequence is TGTGCCAGCAGTTTAAAGTCCCCCAGGACAGGGGGCTACGAGCAGTTCTTC.

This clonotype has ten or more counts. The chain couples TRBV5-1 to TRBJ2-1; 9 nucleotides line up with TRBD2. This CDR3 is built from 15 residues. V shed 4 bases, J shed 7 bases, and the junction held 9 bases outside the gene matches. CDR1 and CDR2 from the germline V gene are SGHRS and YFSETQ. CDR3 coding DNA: TGCGCCAGCAGCCCCCTCGCGGGAGGGCCTAATGAGCAGTTCTTC. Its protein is CASSPLAGGPNEQFF.

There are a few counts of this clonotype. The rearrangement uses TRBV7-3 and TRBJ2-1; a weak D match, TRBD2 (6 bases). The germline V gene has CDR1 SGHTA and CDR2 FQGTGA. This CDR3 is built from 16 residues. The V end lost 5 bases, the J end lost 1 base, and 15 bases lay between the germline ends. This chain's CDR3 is CASSHLPGTSYNEQFF. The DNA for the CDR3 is TGTGCCAGCAGCCACTTACCCGGGACTTCCTACAATGAGCAGTTCTTC.

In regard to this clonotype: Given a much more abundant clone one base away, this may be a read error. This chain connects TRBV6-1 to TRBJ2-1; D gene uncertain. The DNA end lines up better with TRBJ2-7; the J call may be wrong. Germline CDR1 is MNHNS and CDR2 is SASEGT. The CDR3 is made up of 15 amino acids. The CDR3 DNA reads TGTGCCAGCAGTGAAGGGGCAGGAGAGTACAATGAGCAGTACTTC. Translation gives CASSEGAGEYNEQYF.

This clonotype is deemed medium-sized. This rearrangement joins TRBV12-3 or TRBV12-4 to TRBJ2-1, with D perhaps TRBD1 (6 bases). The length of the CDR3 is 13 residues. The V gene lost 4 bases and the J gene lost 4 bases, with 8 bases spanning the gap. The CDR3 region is CASSSQGYNEQFF. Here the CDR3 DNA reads TGTGCCAGCAGTTCACAGGGATACAATGAGCAGTTCTTC.

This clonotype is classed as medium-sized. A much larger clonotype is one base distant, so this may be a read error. The CDR3 is CASTRQGPYNEQYF. DNA for the CDR3: TGTGCCAGCACCCGACAGGGACCCTACAATGAGCAGTACTTC. J is TRBJ2-1 and V is TRBV6-1; TRBD1 matches 7 bases. TRBJ2-7 explains the end of the DNA better; the J call may be wrong. The germline V gene has CDR1 MNHNS and CDR2 SASEGT. The CDR3 is made up of 14 amino acids.

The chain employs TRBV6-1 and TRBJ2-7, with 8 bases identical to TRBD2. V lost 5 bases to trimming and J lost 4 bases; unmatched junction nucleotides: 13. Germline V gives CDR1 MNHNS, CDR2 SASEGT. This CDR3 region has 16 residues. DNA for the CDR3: TGTGCCAGCAGTCGTACCGGGACTAGGGGAGATTACGAGCAGTACTTC. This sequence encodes CASSRTGTRGDYEQYF.

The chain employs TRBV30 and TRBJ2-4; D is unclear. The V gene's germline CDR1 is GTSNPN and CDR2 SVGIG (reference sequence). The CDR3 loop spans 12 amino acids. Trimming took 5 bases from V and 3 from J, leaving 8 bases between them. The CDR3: CAWAEGKNIQYF. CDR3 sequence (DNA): TGTGCCTGGGCGGAAGGCAAAAACATTCAGTACTTC. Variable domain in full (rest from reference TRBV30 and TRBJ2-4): SQTIHQWPATLVQPVGSPLSLECTVEGTSNPNLYWYRQAAGRGLQLLFYSVGIGQISSEVPQNLSASRPQDRQFILSSKKLLLSDSGFYLCAWAEGKNIQYFGAGTRLSVL.

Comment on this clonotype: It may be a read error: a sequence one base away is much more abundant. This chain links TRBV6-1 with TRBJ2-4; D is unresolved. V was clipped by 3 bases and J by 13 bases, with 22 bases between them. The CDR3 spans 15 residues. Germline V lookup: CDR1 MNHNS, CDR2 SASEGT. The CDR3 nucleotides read TGTGCCAGCAGTGACGGACCGCCTGGCCTCTACGGGCAGTACTTC. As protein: CASSDGPPGLYGQYF.

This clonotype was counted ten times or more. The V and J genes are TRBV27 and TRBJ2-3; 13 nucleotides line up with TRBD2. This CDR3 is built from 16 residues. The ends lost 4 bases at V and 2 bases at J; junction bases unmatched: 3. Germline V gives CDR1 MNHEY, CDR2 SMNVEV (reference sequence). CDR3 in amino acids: CASSSGLAGITDTQYF. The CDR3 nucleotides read TGTGCCAGCAGTTCGGGACTAGCGGGGATCACAGATACGCAGTATTTT.

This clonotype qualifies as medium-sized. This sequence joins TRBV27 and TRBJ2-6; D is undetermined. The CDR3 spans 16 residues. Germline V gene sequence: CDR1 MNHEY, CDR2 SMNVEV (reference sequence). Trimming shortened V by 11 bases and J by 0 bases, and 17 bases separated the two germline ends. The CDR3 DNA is TGTGCCCCCTCTCCAGAGATGAGCTCTGGGGCCAACGTCCTGACTTTC. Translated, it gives CAPSPEMSSGANVLTF.

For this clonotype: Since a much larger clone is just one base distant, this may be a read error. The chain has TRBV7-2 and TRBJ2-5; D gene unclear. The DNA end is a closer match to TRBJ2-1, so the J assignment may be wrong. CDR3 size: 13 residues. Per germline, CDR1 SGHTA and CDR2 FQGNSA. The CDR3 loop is CASSLGGTYEQFF. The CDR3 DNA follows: TGTGCCAGCAGCTTAGGGGGAACCTACGAGCAGTTCTTC.

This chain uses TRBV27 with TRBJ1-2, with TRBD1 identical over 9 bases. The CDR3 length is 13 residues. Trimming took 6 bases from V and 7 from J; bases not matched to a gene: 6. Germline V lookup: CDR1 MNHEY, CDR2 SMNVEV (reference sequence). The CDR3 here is CASRPGQGGGYTF. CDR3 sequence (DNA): TGTGCCAGCAGACCGGGACAGGGAGGTGGCTACACCTTC.

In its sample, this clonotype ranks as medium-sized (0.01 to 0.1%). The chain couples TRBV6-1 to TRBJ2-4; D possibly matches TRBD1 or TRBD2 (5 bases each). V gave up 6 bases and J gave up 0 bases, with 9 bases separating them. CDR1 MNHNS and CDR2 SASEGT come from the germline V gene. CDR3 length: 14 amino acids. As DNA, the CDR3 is TGTGCCAGCAGAGAGGGACCAGCCAAAAACATTCAGTACTTC. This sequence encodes CASREGPAKNIQYF.

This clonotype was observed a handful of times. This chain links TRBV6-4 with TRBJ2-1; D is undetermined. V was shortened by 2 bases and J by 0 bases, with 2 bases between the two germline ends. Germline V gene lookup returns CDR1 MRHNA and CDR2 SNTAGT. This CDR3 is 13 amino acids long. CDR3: CASSDNSYNEQFF. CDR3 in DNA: TGTGCCAGCAGTGACAACTCCTACAATGAGCAGTTCTTC.

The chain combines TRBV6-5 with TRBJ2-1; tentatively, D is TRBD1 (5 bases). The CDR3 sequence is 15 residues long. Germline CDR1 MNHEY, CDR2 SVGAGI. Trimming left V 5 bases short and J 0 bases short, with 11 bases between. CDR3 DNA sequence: TGTGCCAGCAGTACGGACACGTCCTCCTACAATGAGCAGTTCTTC. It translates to CASSTDTSSYNEQFF.